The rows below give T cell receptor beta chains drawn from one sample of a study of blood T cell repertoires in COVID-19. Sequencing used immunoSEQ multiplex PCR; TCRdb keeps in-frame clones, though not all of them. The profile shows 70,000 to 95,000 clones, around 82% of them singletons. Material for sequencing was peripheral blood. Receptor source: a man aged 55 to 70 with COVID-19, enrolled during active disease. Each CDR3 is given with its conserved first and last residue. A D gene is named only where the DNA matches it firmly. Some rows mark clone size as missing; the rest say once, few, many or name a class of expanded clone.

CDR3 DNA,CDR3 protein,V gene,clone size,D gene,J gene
TGTGCCAGCAGCTCGGGCGGGACAGGCGAAAAACTGTTTTTT,CASSSGGTGEKLFF,TRBV13,few,TRBD1,TRBJ1-4
TGTGCCAGCACCCGAGTGGGAGGGTCCTACAATGAGCAGTTCTTC,CASTRVGGSYNEQFF,TRBV28,NA,TRBD2,TRBJ2-1
TGTGCCAGCAGCTTCGTCTACAATGAGCAGTTCTTC,CASSFVYNEQFF,TRBV7-6,NA,NA,TRBJ2-1
TGTGCCAACCGAACAGGGTTCTATGGCTACACCTTC,CANRTGFYGYTF,TRBV19,NA,NA,TRBJ1-2
TGTGCCGCTTACAGGGGAAAAGCTGGGGCCAACGTCCTGACTTTC,CAAYRGKAGANVLTF,TRBV6-5,NA,TRBD1,TRBJ2-6
TGCGCCAGCAGCCGCCGGGACTCCTCCGGCAATGAGCAGTTCTTC,CASSRRDSSGNEQFF,TRBV5-1,NA,NA,TRBJ2-1
TGTGCCAGCAGCTTAAGGACAACCACTGAAGCTTTCTTT,CASSLRTTTEAFF,TRBV7-3,NA,NA,TRBJ1-1
TGTGCTAGTGGTTCAAACCCCTTTCGGGAGGGAACAATTGGCTACACCTTC,CASGSNPFREGTIGYTF,TRBV12-5,NA,NA,TRBJ1-2
TGTGCCAGCAGCTTAGGACTCCCCGGAGCTTTCTTT,CASSLGLPGAFF,TRBV7-9,few,NA,TRBJ1-1
TGTGCCAGCAGCACTGTCCTAGCGGGATCCACCGGGGAGCTGTTTTTT,CASSTVLAGSTGELFF,TRBV7-6,NA,TRBD2,TRBJ2-2
TGTGCCAGCAGCTCCCTACAGGGGCGGAGGAATCAGCCCCAGCATTTT,CASSSLQGRRNQPQHF,TRBV7-2,few,TRBD1,TRBJ1-5
TGTGCCAGCAGCCAAGGCGGGAGCTCCTATAATTCACCCCTCCACTTT,CASSQGGSSYNSPLHF,TRBV3-1/TRBV3-2,NA,NA,TRBJ1-6
TGTGCCAGCAGCTTGGCACAGGGGGCTTACAATGAGCAGTTCTTC,CASSLAQGAYNEQFF,TRBV7-2,few,TRBD1,TRBJ2-1
TGTGCCACCAGTGATGCGCCGACAGTAGGCCAAGAGACCCAGTACTTC,CATSDAPTVGQETQYF,TRBV24-1,once,NA,TRBJ2-5
TGCAGTGCTAGTCCGGGCAGGGCTCAAGATACGCAGTATTTT,CSASPGRAQDTQYF,TRBV20-1,NA,NA,TRBJ2-3
TGCGCCAGCAGCCCTGAACCCTCCGCGGGCGAGCAGTACTTC,CASSPEPSAGEQYF,TRBV5-1,NA,NA,TRBJ2-7
TGTGCTAGTGGTTTGGTAGGAGGTTCCAATCAGCCCCAGCATTTT,CASGLVGGSNQPQHF,TRBV12-5,once,NA,TRBJ1-5
TGTGCCATCAGTGAGTCGGGGCAGGGCGCTGGCTACACCTTC,CAISESGQGAGYTF,TRBV10-3,NA,NA,TRBJ1-2
TGCGCCAGCAGCTCCGGACAGAACTATGGCTACACCTTC,CASSSGQNYGYTF,TRBV5-1,NA,NA,TRBJ1-2
TGTGCCATCAACGCCTGGGCCCTCGAGCCCCCTGATACGCAGTATTTT,CAINAWALEPPDTQYF,TRBV10-3,NA,NA,TRBJ2-3
TGTGCCAGTAGTATACTGCAGGGGAACACTGAAGCTTTCTTT,CASSILQGNTEAFF,TRBV19,few,NA,TRBJ1-1
TGTGCCTGGAGTGCGGGCAGGGGGAATGGCTACACCTTC,CAWSAGRGNGYTF,TRBV30,once,TRBD1,TRBJ1-2
TGTGCCAGCAGTGAAGCGGGGGGATGGGATACGCAGTATTTT,CASSEAGGWDTQYF,TRBV6-1,NA,NA,TRBJ2-3
TGTGCCAGCAGTGGCTCGGGTCCCAATCAGCCCCAGCATTTT,CASSGSGPNQPQHF,TRBV6-2/TRBV6-3,few,NA,TRBJ1-5
TGTGCCAGCAGCCCATTGGGGGACAGGGGTAGGAACTATGGCTACACCTTC,CASSPLGDRGRNYGYTF,TRBV7-9,NA,TRBD1,TRBJ1-2
TGTGCCAGCAGCTGGGCGGGCGGGGGAACAGATACGCAGTATTTT,CASSWAGGGTDTQYF,TRBV5-4,NA,TRBD2,TRBJ2-3
TGTGCCAGTAGTGTTGACACCAGGGTAGGAGAGACCCAGTACTTC,CASSVDTRVGETQYF,TRBV19,once,NA,TRBJ2-5
TGTGCCAGCAGCTTCTCTACAGGGGCGAATACGCAGTATTTT,CASSFSTGANTQYF,TRBV7-9,NA,TRBD1,TRBJ2-3